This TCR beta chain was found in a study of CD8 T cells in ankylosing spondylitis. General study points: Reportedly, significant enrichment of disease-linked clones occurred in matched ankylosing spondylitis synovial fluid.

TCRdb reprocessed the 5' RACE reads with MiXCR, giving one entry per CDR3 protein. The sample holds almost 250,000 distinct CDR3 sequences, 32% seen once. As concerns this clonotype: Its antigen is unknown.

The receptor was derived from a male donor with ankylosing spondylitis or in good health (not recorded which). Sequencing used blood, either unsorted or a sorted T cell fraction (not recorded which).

CDR3 sequence (DNA): TGTGCCAGCAGCCCCCAACCGGGACTAGACCAGGCTGAGCAGTTCTTC. As protein: CASSPQPGLDQAEQFF. The chain has TRBV11-3 and TRBJ2-1, with 8 nucleotides matching TRBD2. The CDR3 totals 16 residues. Germline CDR1 and CDR2: SGHNT and YENEEA. V lost 5 bases, J lost 9 bases, and 15 bases stayed unmatched.